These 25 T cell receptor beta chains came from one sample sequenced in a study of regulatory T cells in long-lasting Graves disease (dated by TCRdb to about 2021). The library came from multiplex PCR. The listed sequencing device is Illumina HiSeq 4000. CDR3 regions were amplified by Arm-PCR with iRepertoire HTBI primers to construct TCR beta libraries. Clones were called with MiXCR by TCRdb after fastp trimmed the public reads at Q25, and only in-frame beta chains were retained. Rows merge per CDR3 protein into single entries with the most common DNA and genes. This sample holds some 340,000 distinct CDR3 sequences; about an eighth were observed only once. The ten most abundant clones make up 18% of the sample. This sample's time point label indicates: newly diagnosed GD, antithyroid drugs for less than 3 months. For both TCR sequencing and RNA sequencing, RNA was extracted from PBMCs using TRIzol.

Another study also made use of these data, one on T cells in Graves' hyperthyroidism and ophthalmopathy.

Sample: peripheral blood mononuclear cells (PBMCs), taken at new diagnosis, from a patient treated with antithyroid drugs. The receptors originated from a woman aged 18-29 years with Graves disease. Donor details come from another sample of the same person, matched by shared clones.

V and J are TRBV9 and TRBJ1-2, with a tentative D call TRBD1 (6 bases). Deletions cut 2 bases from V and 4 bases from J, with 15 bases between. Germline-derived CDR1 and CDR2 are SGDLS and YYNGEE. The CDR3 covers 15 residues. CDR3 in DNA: TGTGCCAGCAGCGTGGCAAACAGGGTGGGCTATGGCTACACCTTC. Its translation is CASSVANRVGYGYTF.

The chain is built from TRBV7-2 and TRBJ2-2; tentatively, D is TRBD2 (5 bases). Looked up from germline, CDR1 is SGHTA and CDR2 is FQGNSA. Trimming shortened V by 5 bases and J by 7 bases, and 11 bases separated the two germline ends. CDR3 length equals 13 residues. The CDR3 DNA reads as TGTGCCAGCAGCCCCCAGCGGTTCGGGGAGCTGTTTTTT. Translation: CASSPQRFGELFF.

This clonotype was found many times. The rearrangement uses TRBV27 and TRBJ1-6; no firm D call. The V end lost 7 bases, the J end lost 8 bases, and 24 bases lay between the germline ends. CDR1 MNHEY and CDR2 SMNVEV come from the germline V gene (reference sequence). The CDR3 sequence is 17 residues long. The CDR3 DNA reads TGTGCCAGCACCCCCGGGCCCGGACTCCGGGAAGATTCACCCCTCCACTTT. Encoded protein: CASTPGPGLREDSPLHF.

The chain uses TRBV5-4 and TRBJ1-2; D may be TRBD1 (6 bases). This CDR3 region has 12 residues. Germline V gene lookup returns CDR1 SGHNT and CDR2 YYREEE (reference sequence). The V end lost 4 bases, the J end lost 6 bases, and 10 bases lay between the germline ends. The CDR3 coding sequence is TGTGCCAGCAGCCGACAGGCGGATGGCTACACCTTC. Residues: CASSRQADGYTF.

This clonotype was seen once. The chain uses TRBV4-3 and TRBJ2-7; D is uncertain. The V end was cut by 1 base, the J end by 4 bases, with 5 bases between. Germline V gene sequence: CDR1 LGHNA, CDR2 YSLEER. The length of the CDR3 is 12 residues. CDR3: CASSQGGYEQYV. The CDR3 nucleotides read TGCGCCAGCAGCCAAGGGGGTTACGAGCAGTACGTC.

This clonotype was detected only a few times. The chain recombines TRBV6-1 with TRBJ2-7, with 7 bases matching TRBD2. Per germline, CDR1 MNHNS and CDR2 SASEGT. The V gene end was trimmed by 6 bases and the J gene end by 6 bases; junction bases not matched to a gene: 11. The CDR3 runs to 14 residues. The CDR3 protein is CASSPITGRVEQYV. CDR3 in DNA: TGTGCCAGCAGCCCTATCACGGGGAGGGTCGAGCAGTACGTC.

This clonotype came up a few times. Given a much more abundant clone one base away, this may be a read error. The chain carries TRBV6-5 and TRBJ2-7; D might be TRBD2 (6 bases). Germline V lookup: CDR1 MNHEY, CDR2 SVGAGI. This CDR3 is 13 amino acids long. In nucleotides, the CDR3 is TGTGCCAGCAGTTATGGGGGGAAGTACGAGCAGCACTTC. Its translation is CASSYGGKYEQHF.

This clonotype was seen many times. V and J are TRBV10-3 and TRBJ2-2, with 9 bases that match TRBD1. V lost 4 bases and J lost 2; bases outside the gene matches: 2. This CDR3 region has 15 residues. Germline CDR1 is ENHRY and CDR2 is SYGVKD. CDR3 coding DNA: TGTGCCATCAGTGGACAGGGGGTCAACACCGGGGAGCTGTTTTTT. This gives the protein CAISGQGVNTGELFF.

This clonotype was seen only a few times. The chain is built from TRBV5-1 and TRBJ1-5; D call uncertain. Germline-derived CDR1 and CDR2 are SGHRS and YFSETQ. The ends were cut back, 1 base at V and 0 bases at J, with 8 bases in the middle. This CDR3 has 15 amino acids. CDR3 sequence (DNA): TGCGCCAGCAGCTTGTTGGGTCTTAGCAATCAGCCCCAGCATTTT. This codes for CASSLLGLSNQPQHF. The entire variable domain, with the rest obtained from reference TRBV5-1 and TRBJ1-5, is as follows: KAGVTQTPRYLIKTRGQQVTLSCSPISGHRSVSWYQQTPGQGLQFLFEYFSETQRNKGNFPGRFSGRQFSNSRSEMNVSTLELGDSALYLCASSLLGLSNQPQHFGDGTRLSIL.

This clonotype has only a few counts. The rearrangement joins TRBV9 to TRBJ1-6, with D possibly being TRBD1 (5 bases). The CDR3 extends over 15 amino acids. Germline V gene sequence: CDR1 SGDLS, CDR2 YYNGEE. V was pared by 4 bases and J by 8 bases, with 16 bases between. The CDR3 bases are TGTGCCAGCAGCCCTTGGGTTGGGGGGGATTCACCCCTCCACTTT. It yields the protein CASSPWVGGDSPLHF.

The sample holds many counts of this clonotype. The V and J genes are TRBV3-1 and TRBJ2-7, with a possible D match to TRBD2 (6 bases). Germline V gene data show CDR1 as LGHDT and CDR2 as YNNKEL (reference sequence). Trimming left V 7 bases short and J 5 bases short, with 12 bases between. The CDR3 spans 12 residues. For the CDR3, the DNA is TGTGCCAGCACCTCGGGAGAGAACGAGCAGTACTTC. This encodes CASTSGENEQYF.

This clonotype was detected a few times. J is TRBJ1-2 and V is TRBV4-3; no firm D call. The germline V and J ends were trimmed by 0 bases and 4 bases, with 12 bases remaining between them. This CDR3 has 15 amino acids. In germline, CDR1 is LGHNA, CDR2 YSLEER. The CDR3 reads CASSQETADFYGYTF. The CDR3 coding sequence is TGCGCCAGCAGCCAAGAAACCGCAGATTTCTATGGCTACACCTTC.

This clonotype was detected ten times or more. CDR3 DNA sequence: TGTGCCAGCAGCTTGGCCCGCGACAGGGTTGGCGGCTATGGCTACACCTTC. This gives the protein CASSLARDRVGGYGYTF. The rearrangement links TRBV12-3 or TRBV12-4 to TRBJ1-2, with 7 bases lining up with TRBD1. CDR3 length: 17 amino acids. V lost 6 bases to trimming and J lost 4 bases; unmatched junction nucleotides: 17.

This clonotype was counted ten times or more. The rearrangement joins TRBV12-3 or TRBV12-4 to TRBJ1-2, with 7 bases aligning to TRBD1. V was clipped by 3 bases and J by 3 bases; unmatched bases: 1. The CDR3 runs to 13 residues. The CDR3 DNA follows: TGTGCCAGCAGTTTCGACAGGGACTATGGCTACACCTTC. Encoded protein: CASSFDRDYGYTF.

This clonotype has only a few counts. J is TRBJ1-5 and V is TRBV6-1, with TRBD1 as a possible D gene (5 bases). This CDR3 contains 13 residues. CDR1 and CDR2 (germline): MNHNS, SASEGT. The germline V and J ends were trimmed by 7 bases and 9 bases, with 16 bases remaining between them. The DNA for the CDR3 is TGTGCCAGCACTGGGACCTTTAGGCTGCCCCAGCATTTT. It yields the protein CASTGTFRLPQHF.

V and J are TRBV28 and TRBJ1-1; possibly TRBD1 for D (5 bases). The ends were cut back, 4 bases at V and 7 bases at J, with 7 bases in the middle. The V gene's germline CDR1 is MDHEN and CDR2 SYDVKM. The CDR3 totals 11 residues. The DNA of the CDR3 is TGTGCCAGCAGTTCAGGGCTTGAAGCTTTCTTT. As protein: CASSSGLEAFF.

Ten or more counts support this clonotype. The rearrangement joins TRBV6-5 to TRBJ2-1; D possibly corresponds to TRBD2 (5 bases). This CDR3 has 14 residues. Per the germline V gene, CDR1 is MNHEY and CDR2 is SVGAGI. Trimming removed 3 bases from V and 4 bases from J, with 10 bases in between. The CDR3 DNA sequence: TGTGCCAGCAGTTATTTCGGGGTATACAATGAGCAGTTCTTC. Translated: CASSYFGVYNEQFF.

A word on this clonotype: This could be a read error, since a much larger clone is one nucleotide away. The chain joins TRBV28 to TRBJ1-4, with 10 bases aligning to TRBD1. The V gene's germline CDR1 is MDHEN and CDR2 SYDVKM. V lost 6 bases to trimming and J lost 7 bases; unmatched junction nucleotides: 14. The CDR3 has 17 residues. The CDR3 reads CASSPYTGTGEAEKLFF. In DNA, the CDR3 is TGTGCCAGCAGCCCCTACACCGGGACAGGGGAGGCTGAAAAACTGTTTTTT.

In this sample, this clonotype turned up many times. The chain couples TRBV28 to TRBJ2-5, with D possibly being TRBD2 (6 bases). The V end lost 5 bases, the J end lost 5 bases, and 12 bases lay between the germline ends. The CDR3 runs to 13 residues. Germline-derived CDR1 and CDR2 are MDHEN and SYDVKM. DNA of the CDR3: TGTGCCAGCAGTCCTCGACTAGTTGAGACCCAGTACTTC. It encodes CASSPRLVETQYF.

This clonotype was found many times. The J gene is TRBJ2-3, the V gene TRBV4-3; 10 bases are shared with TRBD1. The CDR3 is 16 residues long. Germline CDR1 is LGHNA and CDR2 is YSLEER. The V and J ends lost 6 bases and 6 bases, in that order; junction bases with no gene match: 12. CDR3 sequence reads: CASSRDRGRTGDTQYF. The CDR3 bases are TGCGCCAGCAGTCGCGACAGGGGGCGAACAGGGGATACGCAGTATTTT.

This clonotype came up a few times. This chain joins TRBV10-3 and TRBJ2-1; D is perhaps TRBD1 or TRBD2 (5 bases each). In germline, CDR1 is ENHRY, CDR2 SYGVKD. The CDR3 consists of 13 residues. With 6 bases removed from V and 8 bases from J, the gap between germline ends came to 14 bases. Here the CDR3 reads CAISRGDSDEQFF. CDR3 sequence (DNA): TGTGCCATCAGCCGAGGGGATTCCGATGAGCAGTTCTTC.

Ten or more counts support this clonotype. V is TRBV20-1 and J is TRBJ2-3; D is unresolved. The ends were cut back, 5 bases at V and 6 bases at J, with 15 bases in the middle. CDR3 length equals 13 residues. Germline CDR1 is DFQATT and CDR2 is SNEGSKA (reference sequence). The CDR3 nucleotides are TGCAGTGCTCCCTACAACCAGTGGGATACGCAGTATTTT. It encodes CSAPYNQWDTQYF.

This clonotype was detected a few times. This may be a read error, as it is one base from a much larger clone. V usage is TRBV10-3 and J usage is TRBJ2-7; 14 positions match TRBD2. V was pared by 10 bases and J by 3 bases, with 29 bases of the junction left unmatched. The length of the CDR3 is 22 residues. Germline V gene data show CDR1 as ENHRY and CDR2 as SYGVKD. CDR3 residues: CATRPQTSGLAGGEKRLYEQYF. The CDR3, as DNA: TGTGCCACCAGGCCCCAAACAAGCGGACTAGCGGGAGGCGAGAAGCGTCTCTACGAGCAGTACTTC.

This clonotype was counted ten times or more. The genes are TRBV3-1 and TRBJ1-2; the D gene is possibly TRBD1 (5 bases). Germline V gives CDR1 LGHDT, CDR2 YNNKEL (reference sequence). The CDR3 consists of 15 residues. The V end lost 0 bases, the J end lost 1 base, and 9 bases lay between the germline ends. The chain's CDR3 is CASSQDRGSNYGYTF. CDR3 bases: TGTGCCAGCAGCCAAGACCGGGGGAGTAACTATGGCTACACCTTC. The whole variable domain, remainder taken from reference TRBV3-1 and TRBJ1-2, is DTAVSQTPKYLVTQMGNDKSIKCEQNLGHDTMYWYKQDSKKFLKIMFSYNNKELIINETVPNRFSPKSPDKAHLNLHINSLELGDSAVYFCASSQDRGSNYGYTFGSGTRLTVV.

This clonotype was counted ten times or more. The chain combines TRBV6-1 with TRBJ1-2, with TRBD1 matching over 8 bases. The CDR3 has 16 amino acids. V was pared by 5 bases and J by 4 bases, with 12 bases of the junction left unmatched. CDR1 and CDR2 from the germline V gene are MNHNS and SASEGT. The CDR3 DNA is TGTGCCAGCAGTCGGACAGGGAGCTATCGAGTCTATGGCTACACCTTC. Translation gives CASSRTGSYRVYGYTF.